Described below is a single T cell receptor (beta chain) sequence and its context. Antigen: not known. Using immunoSEQ multiplex PCR, the repertoire was profiled, and TCRdb retains in-frame clones only, with some absent. The sample includes roughly 10,000 clones, about 94% of them seen just once. The CDR3 totals 14 residues. CDR1 is MNHNS and CDR2 is SASEGT in the germline V gene. V lost 7 bases, J lost 8 bases, and 20 bases lay in between. This record belongs to a study of graft-versus-host responses after intestinal transplantation. Whole-study context: Recipients underwent multivisceral, liver-intestinal, or isolated intestinal transplants. Tacrolimus plus steroids were given to all recipients for approximately 3 years, preceded by anti-thymocyte globulin induction. Points from the study as a whole: Maximum circulating GvH clone levels tracked with early post-transplant HvG decreases.

The receptor comes from a human patient who received an intestinal transplant, so some T cells may come from the graft donor. The sequences come from PBMCs, collected 8 days after intestinal transplant. The chain links TRBV6-1 to TRBJ1-2, with D uncertain. CDR3 nucleotide sequence: TGTGCCAGCAATCGAAATTCTCCGTCTAGGGGCTACACCTTC. Its translation: CASNRNSPSRGYTF.